These 5 T cell receptor beta chains were sequenced from one sample in a study of Tregs in tolerant kidney transplant recipients. The protocol was immunoSEQ multiplex PCR, while the TCRdb copy is restricted to in-frame clones and leaves out a portion. This sample's table has roughly 30,000 clones. Sequencing used CD8+ T cells from blood, obtained before the transplant. The receptors derive from a human donor who received a combined kidney and bone marrow transplant.

Turning to this clone: The sequence runs out 3 residues before the end of the CDR3; the remainder is reconstructed from the germline J gene. The gene calls are TRBV29-1 and TRBJ2-5, with D perhaps matching TRBD2 (5 bases). CDR1 and CDR2 from the germline V gene are SQVTM and ANQGSEA. This CDR3 comprises 13 residues. V lost 2 bases and J lost 4, with 11 bases in between. The CDR3 DNA, read in part, is TGCAGCGTTGAATACGGGGAGCGAGAGACC. Translated, it gives CSVEYGERET. The complete CDR3 protein is CSVEYGERETQYF.

In regard to this clone: The CDR3 extends 3 residues past the end of the read, so its final part is completed from the germline J gene. The chain combines TRBV7-8 with TRBJ2-1, with unresolved D. CDR1 is SGHVS and CDR2 is FQNEAQ in the germline V gene. Trimming pared 1 base from V and 4 bases from J, leaving 14 bases between. The CDR3 loop spans 16 amino acids. CDR3 in amino acids: CASSLVSGSQYNEQFF. The sequenced CDR3 bases are TGTGCCAGCAGCTTAGTATCAGGTTCGCAGTACAATGAG.

The CDR3: CASSMVLGTSGYEQYF. The CDR3 bases that were read are TGTGCCAGTAGTATGGTCCTTGGGACTAGCGGTTACGAG. The chain couples TRBV19 to TRBJ2-7, with 11 positions matching TRBD2. The CDR3 extends 3 residues past the end of the read, so its final part is completed from the germline J gene. J gave up 4 bases and V 3 bases, and 8 bases lay outside the gene matches. Germline V lookup: CDR1 LNHDA, CDR2 SQIVND (reference sequence). The CDR3 is 16 amino acids.

In the case of this clone: Sequencing ends 3 residues short of the CDR3 end; the germline J gene provides the rest. This chain links TRBV19 with TRBJ2-1; 8 bases fit TRBD2. V lost 3 bases, J lost 6 bases, and 7 bases stayed unmatched. CDR1 LNHDA and CDR2 SQIVND come from the germline V gene (reference sequence). The CDR3 has 15 residues. CDR3 sequence: CASSIGAGDSNEQFF. The CDR3 DNA, read in part, is TGTGCCAGTAGTATTGGAGCGGGAGATAGCAATGAG.

Worth noting for this clone: Read data end 3 residues before the CDR3 end; the end is taken from the germline J gene. This chain links TRBV29-1 with TRBJ2-5; 12 nucleotides align to TRBD2. The germline V gene encodes CDR1 SQVTM and CDR2 ANQGSEA. V was pared by 3 bases and J by 7 bases, with 9 bases of the junction left unmatched. The CDR3 sequence is 15 residues long. The CDR3 DNA, read in part, is TGCAGCGTTGATGGTACTAGCGGGAGGCGAGTGACC. Amino acids: CSVDGTSGRRVT. The complete CDR3 protein is CSVDGTSGRRVTQYF. Full variable domain (missing parts from reference TRBV29-1 and TRBJ2-5): SAVISQKPSRDICQRGTSLTIQCQVDSQVTMMFWYRQQPGQSLTLIATANQGSEATYESGFVIDKFPISRPNLTFSTLTVSNMSPEDSSIYLCSVDGTSGRRVTQYFGPGTRLLVL.